The source of this TCR beta chain is a study of cytomegalovirus exposure and HLA in healthy donors. Study-wide findings and caveats: Being productive about 90% or about 30% of the time was typical of most TCR beta V segments in an earlier analysis.

As for this clone: The antigen remains undetermined.

Per the germline V gene, CDR1 is MNHEY and CDR2 is SMNVEV (reference sequence). The CDR3 totals 15 residues. The V end lost 5 bases, the J end lost 5 bases, and 16 bases lay between the germline ends. The study ran its PCR with 60 Vbeta and 13 Jbeta primers. Only in-frame clones appear in the TCRdb table, and some are missing; sequencing was by immunoSEQ multiplex PCR. The sample records about 130,000 clones, about 85% being singletons. The chain recombines TRBV27 with TRBJ2-1; D uncertain. The sequencing input was PBMCs. This clonotype was obtained from a woman aged 25 to 45 in good health and CMV-seropositive. The CDR3 nucleotides are TGTGCCAGCAGTCCCCGGCGAGGTTGGGACAATGAGCAGTTCTTC. Its protein is CASSPRRGWDNEQFF.